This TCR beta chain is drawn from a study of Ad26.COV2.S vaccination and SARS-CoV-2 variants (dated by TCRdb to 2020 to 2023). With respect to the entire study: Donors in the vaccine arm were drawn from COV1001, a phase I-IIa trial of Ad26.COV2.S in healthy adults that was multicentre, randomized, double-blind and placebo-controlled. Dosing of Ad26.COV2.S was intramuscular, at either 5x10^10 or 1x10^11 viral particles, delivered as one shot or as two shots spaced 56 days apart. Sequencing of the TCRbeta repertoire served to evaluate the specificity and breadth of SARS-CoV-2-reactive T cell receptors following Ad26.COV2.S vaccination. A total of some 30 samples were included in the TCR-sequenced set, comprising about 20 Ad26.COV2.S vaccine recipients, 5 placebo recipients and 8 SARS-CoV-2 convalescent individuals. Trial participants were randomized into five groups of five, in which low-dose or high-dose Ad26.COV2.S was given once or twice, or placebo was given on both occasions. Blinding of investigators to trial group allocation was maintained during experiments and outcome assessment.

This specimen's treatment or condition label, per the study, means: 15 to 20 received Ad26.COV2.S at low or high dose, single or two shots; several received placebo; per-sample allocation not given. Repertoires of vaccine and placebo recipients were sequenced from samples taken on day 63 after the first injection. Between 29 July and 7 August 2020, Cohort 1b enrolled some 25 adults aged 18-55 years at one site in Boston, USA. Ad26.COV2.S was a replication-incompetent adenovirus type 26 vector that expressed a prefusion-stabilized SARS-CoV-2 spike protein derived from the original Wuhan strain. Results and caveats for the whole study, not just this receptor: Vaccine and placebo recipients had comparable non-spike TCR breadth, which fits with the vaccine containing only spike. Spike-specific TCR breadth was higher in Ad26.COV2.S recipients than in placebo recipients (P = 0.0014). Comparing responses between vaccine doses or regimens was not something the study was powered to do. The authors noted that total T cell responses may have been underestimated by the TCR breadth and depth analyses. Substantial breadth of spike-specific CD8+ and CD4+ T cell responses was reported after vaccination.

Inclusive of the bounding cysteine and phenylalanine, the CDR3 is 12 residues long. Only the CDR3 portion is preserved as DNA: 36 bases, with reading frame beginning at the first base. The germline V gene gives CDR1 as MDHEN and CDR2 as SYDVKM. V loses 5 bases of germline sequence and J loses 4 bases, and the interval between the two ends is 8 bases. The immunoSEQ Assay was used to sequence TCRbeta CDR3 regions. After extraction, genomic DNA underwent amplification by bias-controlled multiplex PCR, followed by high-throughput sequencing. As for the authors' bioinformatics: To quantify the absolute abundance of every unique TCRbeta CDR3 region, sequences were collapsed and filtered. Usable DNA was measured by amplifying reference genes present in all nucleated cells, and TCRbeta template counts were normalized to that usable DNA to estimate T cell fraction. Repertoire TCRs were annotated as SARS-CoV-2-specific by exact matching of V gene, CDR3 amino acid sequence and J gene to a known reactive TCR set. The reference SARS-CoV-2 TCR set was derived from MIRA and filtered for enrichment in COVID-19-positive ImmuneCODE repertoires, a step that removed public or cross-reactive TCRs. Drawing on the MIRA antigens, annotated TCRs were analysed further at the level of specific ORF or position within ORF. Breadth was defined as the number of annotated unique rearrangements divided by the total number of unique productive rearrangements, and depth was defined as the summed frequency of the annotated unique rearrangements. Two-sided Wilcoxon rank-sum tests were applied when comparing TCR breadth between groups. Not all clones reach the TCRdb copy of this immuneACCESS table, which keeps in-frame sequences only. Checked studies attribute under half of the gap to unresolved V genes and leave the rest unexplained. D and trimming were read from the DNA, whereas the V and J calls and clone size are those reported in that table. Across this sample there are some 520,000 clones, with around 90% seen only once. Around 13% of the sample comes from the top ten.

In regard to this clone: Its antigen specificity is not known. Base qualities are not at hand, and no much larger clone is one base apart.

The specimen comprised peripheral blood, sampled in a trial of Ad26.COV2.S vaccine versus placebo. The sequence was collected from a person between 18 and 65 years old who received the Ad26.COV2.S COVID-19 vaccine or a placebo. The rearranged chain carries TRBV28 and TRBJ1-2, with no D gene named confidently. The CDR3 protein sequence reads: CASSPLSYGYTF. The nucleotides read TGTGCCAGCAGTCCGTTATCCTATGGCTACACCTTC.